These 9 T cell receptor beta chains share one sample of origin, sequenced in a study of shared clonotypes between healthy human individuals. This table comes from immunoSEQ multiplex PCR, and its TCRdb copy is limited to in-frame clones, with some not included. The sample yields millions of clones, roughly 94% seen once. Sequenced sample: naive CD4+ T cells sorted from blood. Subset here: CD45RA+ positively selected. The receptors shown here come from a man between 18 and 29 years old in good health.

V gene TRBV18 combines with J gene TRBJ2-3; D might be TRBD2 (7 bases). Trimming stripped 0 bases from V and 8 bases from J, with 12 bases between. The CDR3 has 14 residues. Germline V lookup: CDR1 KGHSH, CDR2 LQKENI. The CDR3 loop is CASSPPERGGTQYF. The CDR3 nucleotides read TGTGCCAGCTCACCACCGGAAAGGGGGGGTACGCAGTATTTT. The whole variable domain, remainder taken from reference TRBV18 and TRBJ2-3, is NAGVMQNPRHLVRRRGQEARLRCSPMKGHSHVYWYRQLPEEGLKFMVYLQKENIIDESGMPKERFSAEFPKEGPSILRIQQVVRGDSAAYFCASSPPERGGTQYFGPGTRLTVL.

The rearrangement links TRBV29-1 to TRBJ2-7; 7 bases line up with TRBD2. The CDR3 contains 11 residues. In germline, CDR1 is SQVTM, CDR2 ANQGSEA. CDR3 amino acids: CSGGSMGEQYF. Written as DNA, the CDR3 is TGCTCAGGCGGGAGTATGGGCGAGCAGTACTTC.

The rearrangement uses TRBV6-5 and TRBJ2-7, with 11 bases that match TRBD1. V was pared by 8 bases and J by 4 bases, with 7 bases of the junction left unmatched. There are 14 residues in the CDR3. Germline CDR1 reads MNHEY; CDR2 reads SVGAGI. The CDR3 DNA sequence: TGTGCCAGCGGACAGGGGGCACAGGGTTACGAGCAGTACTTC. The encoded protein is CASGQGAQGYEQYF.

V gene TRBV30 combines with J gene TRBJ1-6; D is uncertain. The CDR3 consists of 15 residues. Trimming removed 0 bases at V and 6 bases at J, with 12 bases between. Per the germline V gene, CDR1 is GTSNPN and CDR2 is SVGIG (reference sequence). CDR3 DNA sequence: TGTGCCTGGAGTGTAAACTATGTGGGTAATTCACCCCTCCACTTT. Its protein product is CAWSVNYVGNSPLHF. Full variable domain (outside the CDR3, taken from reference TRBV30 and TRBJ1-6): SQTIHQWPATLVQPVGSPLSLECTVEGTSNPNLYWYRQAAGRGLQLLFYSVGIGQISSEVPQNLSASRPQDRQFILSSKKLLLSDSGFYLCAWSVNYVGNSPLHFGNGTRLTVT.

The J gene is TRBJ2-7, the V gene TRBV9, with 10 bases matching TRBD2. The CDR3 runs 15 residues. V lost 4 bases, J lost 2 bases, and 6 bases stayed unmatched. From germline, CDR1 is SGDLS and CDR2 YYNGEE. CDR3 region: CASSPRTSGPYEQYF. CDR3 sequence (DNA): TGTGCCAGCAGCCCCCGGACTAGCGGTCCCTACGAGCAGTACTTC.

V and J are TRBV27 and TRBJ2-1; weak D call: TRBD1 (5 bases). The CDR3 spans 15 residues. The V gene lost 3 bases and the J gene lost 6 bases, with 15 bases spanning the gap. In germline, CDR1 is MNHEY, CDR2 SMNVEV (reference sequence). The CDR3 here is CASSFSTAFSNEQFF. CDR3 DNA sequence: TGTGCCAGCAGTTTTTCGACAGCCTTCTCCAATGAGCAGTTCTTC.

This chain uses TRBV18 with TRBJ1-6, with 9 nucleotides matching TRBD1. The ends lost 6 bases at V and 8 bases at J; junction bases unmatched: 5. CDR1 and CDR2 (germline): KGHSH, LQKENI. The CDR3 sequence is 14 residues long. The CDR3 bases are TGTGCCAGCTCCCGGACAGGGGAGGATTCACCCCTCCACTTT. It yields the protein CASSRTGEDSPLHF. Full variable domain (rest looked up from reference TRBV18 and TRBJ1-6): NAGVMQNPRHLVRRRGQEARLRCSPMKGHSHVYWYRQLPEEGLKFMVYLQKENIIDESGMPKERFSAEFPKEGPSILRIQQVVRGDSAAYFCASSRTGEDSPLHFGNGTRLTVT.

The chain employs TRBV7-9 and TRBJ2-7; no definite D call. The CDR3 is 16 amino acids. Germline V lookup: CDR1 SEHNR, CDR2 FQNEAQ (reference sequence). Trimming removed 1 base at V and 1 base at J, with 14 bases between. CDR3 sequence (DNA): TGTGCCAGCAGCTTAGGTTCAGGAAAGGGTTCCTACGAGCAGTACTTC. Translated: CASSLGSGKGSYEQYF.

The chain carries TRBV28 and TRBJ2-5; D remains unclear. Germline CDR1 is MDHEN and CDR2 is SYDVKM. Trimming removed 6 bases from V and 3 bases from J, with 5 bases in between. The CDR3 has 11 residues. The CDR3 DNA reads TGTGCCAGCAGACAAGAAGAGACCCAGTACTTC. Translating it yields CASRQEETQYF.